Below are 17 T cell receptor beta chains sequenced from a single sample in a study of breast tumors, draining lymph nodes, adjacent tissues. The lymph nodes were axillary draining lymph nodes from breast cancer patients. TCRdb independently ran MiXCR on the multiplex PCR reads; one entry per CDR3 protein. The sample consists of some 100,000 distinct CDR3 sequences, around 20% of them appearing once. The source material was axillary lymph node tissue. Receptor source: a female donor with breast cancer. Some clones in this sample may be carry-over from other donors' samples.

As for this clonotype: A much larger clonotype is one base distant, so this may be a read error. V is TRBV27 and J is TRBJ2-1; D is perhaps TRBD2 (5 bases). Trimming took 7 bases from V and 10 from J, leaving 17 bases between them. Germline values: CDR1 MNHEY, CDR2 SMNVEV (reference sequence). The CDR3 loop spans 13 amino acids. The CDR3, as DNA: TGTGCCAGCACCCCACCCGCGGGTGTGGAGCAGTTCTTC. This sequence encodes CASTPPAGVEQFF.

The sample holds a few counts of this clonotype. V is TRBV5-1 and J is TRBJ2-2; TRBD1 matches at 9 bases. J was trimmed by 5 bases and V by 1 base; bases with no gene match: 6. The V gene's germline CDR1 is SGHRS and CDR2 YFSETQ. The CDR3 sequence is 16 residues long. The CDR3 loop reads CASSLRDRAGTGELFF. CDR3 nucleotide sequence: TGCGCCAGCAGCTTGAGGGACAGGGCGGGGACCGGGGAGCTGTTTTTT.

V gene TRBV18 combines with J gene TRBJ2-7; D may be TRBD1 (6 bases). The CDR3 has 15 amino acids. CDR1 is KGHSH, CDR2 LQKENI, per germline. With 4 bases removed from V and 5 bases from J, the gap between germline ends came to 18 bases. The CDR3 protein is CASSRERGTFNEQYF. For the CDR3, the DNA is TGTGCCAGCTCACGAGAGAGAGGGACATTTAACGAGCAGTACTTC. The whole variable domain, remainder taken from reference TRBV18 and TRBJ2-7, is NAGVMQNPRHLVRRRGQEARLRCSPMKGHSHVYWYRQLPEEGLKFMVYLQKENIIDESGMPKERFSAEFPKEGPSILRIQQVVRGDSAAYFCASSRERGTFNEQYFGPGTRLTVT.

The chain links TRBV27 to TRBJ2-7; the D gene is possibly TRBD2 (6 bases). The CDR3 runs 16 residues. Trimming left V 2 bases short and J 3 bases short, with 17 bases between. Per the germline V gene, CDR1 is MNHEY and CDR2 is SMNVEV (reference sequence). The chain's CDR3 is CASSLLSSAGIYEQYF. The CDR3 bases are TGTGCCAGCAGTTTACTCTCTAGCGCGGGGATCTACGAGCAGTACTTC.

This clonotype was detected many times. This chain connects TRBV6-5 to TRBJ1-2; D not certain. From germline, CDR1 is MNHEY and CDR2 SVGAGI. The V and J ends lost 0 bases and 8 bases respectively, with 22 bases between them. This CDR3 is 17 amino acids long. In DNA, the CDR3 is TGTGCCAGCAGTTACTCATACCAGACCGGGCCCGCTGCGGGCTACACCTTC. Translating it yields CASSYSYQTGPAAGYTF.

This clonotype was seen at least ten times. The chain combines TRBV7-9 with TRBJ2-7; D ambiguous. The CDR3 has 13 amino acids. With 5 bases removed from V and 2 bases from J, the gap between germline ends came to 10 bases. The germline V gene encodes CDR1 SEHNR and CDR2 FQNEAQ (reference sequence). For the CDR3, the DNA is TGTGCCAGCAGCAAAAACACAGCCTACGAGCAGTACTTC. Its translation: CASSKNTAYEQYF.

Only a few counts were recorded for this clonotype. This sequence joins TRBV27 and TRBJ1-2; TRBD1 matches at 8 bases. Germline V lookup: CDR1 MNHEY, CDR2 SMNVEV (reference sequence). The CDR3 runs to 16 residues. V was pared by 0 bases and J by 2 bases, with 5 bases of the junction left unmatched. The CDR3 coding sequence is TGTGCCAGCAGTTTATCCTACAGGGGGGTGAACTATGGCTACACCTTC. It codes for CASSLSYRGVNYGYTF.

In its sample, this clonotype was seen a few times. The genes are TRBV18 and TRBJ2-7; D not resolved. Germline assignment: CDR1 KGHSH and CDR2 LQKENI. V lost 2 bases and J lost 0, with 8 bases in between. The CDR3 has 14 residues. The CDR3 here is CASSPRSNSYEQYF. As DNA, the CDR3 is TGTGCCAGCTCACCAAGAAGTAACTCCTACGAGCAGTACTTC.

This clonotype showed up many times. The chain combines TRBV10-2 with TRBJ2-2; 8 nucleotides agree with TRBD2. The length of the CDR3 is 15 residues. V dropped 6 bases and J dropped 7; count of bases not matched to a gene: 10. In germline, CDR1 is WSHSY, CDR2 SAAADI. The CDR3 region has the DNA TGCGCCAGCAGATTGGGTAGCGGGGTTATCGGGGAGCTGTTTTTT. Its protein is CASRLGSGVIGELFF.

This clonotype was counted many times. The chain links TRBV5-6 to TRBJ2-5; D is undetermined. Germline lookup yields CDR1 SGHDT and CDR2 YYEEEE. Trimming took off 0 bases at V and 2 bases at J, with 11 bases between the two ends. This CDR3 has 15 amino acids. The CDR3 nucleotides are TGTGCCAGCAGCTTGGTTTCAGGTAGACAAGAGACCCAGTACTTC. Its protein product is CASSLVSGRQETQYF.

In this sample, this clonotype turned up many times. The V gene is TRBV9, the J gene TRBJ1-4; no reliable D call. CDR1 is SGDLS and CDR2 is YYNGEE in the germline V gene. Trimming took 0 bases from V and 4 from J, leaving 13 bases between them. The CDR3 extends over 16 amino acids. The CDR3: CASSVERGDNNEKLFF. CDR3 in DNA: TGTGCCAGCAGCGTAGAACGGGGAGACAATAATGAAAAACTGTTTTTT.

This clonotype was seen at least ten times. This chain connects TRBV19 to TRBJ2-1; TRBD2 matches 11 bases. The germline V gene encodes CDR1 LNHDA and CDR2 SQIVND (reference sequence). This CDR3 has 15 residues. With V trimmed by 6 bases and J by 9 bases, 10 bases remained unmatched. CDR3 amino acids: CASRLGTGTSGEQFF. The CDR3, as DNA: TGTGCCAGTAGACTAGGGACAGGGACTAGCGGTGAGCAGTTCTTC.

This clonotype was found many times. The genes are TRBV2 and TRBJ2-7; perhaps TRBD2 as D (5 bases). Germline V gene lookup returns CDR1 SNHLY and CDR2 FYNNEI. The CDR3 contains 12 residues. With 6 bases removed from V and 4 bases from J, the gap between germline ends came to 10 bases. The CDR3 loop reads CASRTGSYEQYF. The CDR3 bases are TGTGCCAGCAGGACGGGGAGTTACGAGCAGTACTTC.

This clonotype was counted many times. The chain is built from TRBV19 and TRBJ1-2; D is unresolved. The CDR3 runs to 14 residues. In germline, CDR1 is LNHDA, CDR2 SQIVND (reference sequence). Trimming cost V 0 bases and J 0 bases, with 5 bases left between them. The chain's CDR3 is CASSIDGTNYGYTF. The CDR3, as DNA: TGTGCCAGTAGTATAGATGGGACTAACTATGGCTACACCTTC.

This clonotype has a count of ten or more. One end of the junction varies from germline; a read error may be responsible. V and J are TRBV6-1 and TRBJ1-6, with D possibly being TRBD1 (6 bases). The CDR3 spans 19 residues. Germline CDR1 MNHNS, CDR2 SASEGT. The CDR3 protein is CASSEAVTGGRSDNSPLHF. The DNA of the CDR3 is TGTGCCAGCAGTGAAGCCGTCACGGGGGGGCGCTCCGATAATTCACCCCTCCACTTT.

CDR3 protein: CASSFRAPPLDTEAFF. In DNA form, the CDR3 reads TGTGCCAGCAGTTTCCGGGCCCCACCTTTGGACACTGAAGCTTTCTTT. The gene calls are TRBV12-3 or TRBV12-4 and TRBJ1-1; D not resolved. CDR3 length equals 16 residues. The ends were cut back, 3 bases at V and 3 bases at J, with 17 bases in the middle.

Relative to its sample, this clonotype is medium-sized. This sequence joins TRBV5-8 and TRBJ1-6, with D unclear. Germline V gene data show CDR1 as SGHTS and CDR2 as YDEGEE. V lost 5 bases and J lost 5, with 14 bases in between. The CDR3 length is 15 residues. The CDR3 sequence: CASSRGLTDNSPLHF. CDR3 sequence (DNA): TGTGCCAGCAGTCGTGGACTGACCGATAATTCACCCCTCCACTTT.